The 26 T cell receptor beta chains reported below all come from one sample, sequenced in a study of cytomegalovirus exposure and HLA in healthy donors. With 60 Vbeta and 13 Jbeta primers, the PCR was carried out. Produced via immunoSEQ multiplex PCR; TCRdb's table is partial and in-frame only. The data contain around 200,000 clones, 80% to 90% of them singletons. Material: PBMCs. The receptors originated from a woman in her 30s in good health and CMV-seronegative.

In its sample, this clone was seen a few times. The rearrangement uses TRBV5-5 and TRBJ2-3, with a tentative D call TRBD2 (5 bases). Germline-derived CDR1 and CDR2 are SGHKS and YYEKEE (reference sequence). The CDR3 is 16 amino acids. Deletions cut 2 bases from V and 1 base from J, with 14 bases between. CDR3 bases: TGTGCCAGCAGCTTAAGCGTGGGAGAGGGCACAGATACGCAGTATTTT. This encodes CASSLSVGEGTDTQYF.

The chain couples TRBV11-2 to TRBJ2-5; 7 bases map to TRBD2. The V gene end was trimmed by 5 bases and the J gene end by 4 bases; junction bases not matched to a gene: 7. CDR3 length: 14 residues. Germline CDR1 is SGHAT and CDR2 is FQNNGV. The CDR3 DNA is TGTGCCAGCAGCGAAAGGGGCGGGAGAGAGACCCAGTACTTC. This encodes CASSERGGRETQYF.

The genes are TRBV2 and TRBJ2-5; 10 bases line up with TRBD1. After removal of 6 bases from V and 5 bases from J, the junction contained 6 bases not matched to a gene. Germline V CDR1 and CDR2: SNHLY, FYNNEI. The CDR3 is made up of 14 amino acids. The CDR3 DNA sequence: TGTGCCAGCAGCCGTGACAGGGGGCAGGAGACCCAGTACTTC. This translates into CASSRDRGQETQYF.

The chain is built from TRBV15 and TRBJ2-3; D remains ambiguous. The germline gives CDR1 LNHNV, CDR2 YYDKDF (reference sequence). The CDR3 has 15 residues. The germline V and J ends were trimmed by 3 bases and 0 bases, with 10 bases remaining between them. Here the CDR3 reads CATSSNRDSTDTQYF. CDR3 bases: TGTGCCACCAGCAGCAACCGCGATAGCACAGATACGCAGTATTTT.

The rearrangement links TRBV28 to TRBJ2-5; TRBD2 agrees at 11 bases. V shed 5 bases, J shed 5 bases, and the junction held 7 bases outside the gene matches. This CDR3 is 15 amino acids long. CDR1 and CDR2 from the germline V gene are MDHEN and SYDVKM. CDR3 amino acids: CASSPASGRLETQYF. The CDR3 region has the DNA TGTGCCAGCAGTCCCGCTAGCGGGAGGTTGGAGACCCAGTACTTC. Looking up the rest from reference TRBV28 and TRBJ2-5 gives the full variable domain: DVKVTQSSRYLVKRTGEKVFLECVQDMDHENMFWYRQDPGLGLRLIYFSYDVKMKEKGDIPEGYSVSREKKERFSLILESASTNQTSMYLCASSPASGRLETQYFGPGTRLLVL.

This clone was picked up a small number of times. In nucleotides, the CDR3 is TGTGCCAGCAGCCAGGGGGCCTACAATGAGCAGTTCTTC. This codes for CASSQGAYNEQFF. This chain uses TRBV5-4 with TRBJ2-1; 7 bases align to TRBD1. Germline-derived CDR1 and CDR2 are SGHNT and YYREEE (reference sequence). Trimming cost V 4 bases and J 2 bases; bases outside gene matches: 0. This CDR3 spans 13 amino acids.

This rearrangement joins TRBV6-5 to TRBJ2-5; tentatively, D is TRBD2 (6 bases). Germline CDR1 and CDR2: MNHEY and SVGAGI. This CDR3 is built from 16 residues. V lost 0 bases to trimming and J lost 5 bases, with 16 bases between them. The CDR3 reads CASSYSLATTLETQYF. In nucleotides, the CDR3 is TGTGCCAGCAGTTACTCGCTAGCGACTACTCTGGAGACCCAGTACTTC.

The chain joins TRBV1 to TRBJ1-1. TRBV1 is a recognized pseudogene. CDR3 length: 17 amino acids. The CDR3 region is CTSSQDLNAGKGTEAFF. The DNA of the CDR3 is TGCACCAGCAGCCAAGATTTGAACGCGGGGAAAGGCACTGAAGCTTTCTTT.

CDR3 DNA: TGTGCCAGCAGCTTTGGAGGGGGACACGGACTAGCGGGATCTTACGAGCAGTACTTC. Residues: CASSFGGGHGLAGSYEQYF. The chain couples TRBV12-1 to TRBJ2-7; the table's D call of TRBD2 was not tested on the DNA. TRBV12-1 is described as a pseudogene. The CDR3 is 19 amino acids.

This clone showed up just once. The J gene is TRBJ1-1, the V gene TRBV9; a possible D gene is TRBD1 (6 bases). The CDR3 totals 15 residues. Trimming shortened V by 6 bases and J by 0 bases, and 15 bases separated the two germline ends. Germline CDR1 reads SGDLS; CDR2 reads YYNGEE. This CDR3 is CASKGTRYLNTEAFF. The CDR3 region has the DNA TGTGCCAGCAAGGGGACACGATATCTGAACACTGAAGCTTTCTTT.

J is TRBJ2-1 and V is TRBV7-8; 7 positions agree with TRBD2. With 4 bases clipped from V and 12 bases from J, the junction kept 15 bases outside the gene matches. CDR1 and CDR2 (germline): SGHVS, FQNEAQ. CDR3 size: 15 residues. CDR3 sequence: CASSSPGGGLSGQFF. DNA for the CDR3: TGTGCCAGCAGCTCCCCGGGGGGAGGATTGAGTGGGCAGTTCTTC.

This chain joins TRBV12-2 and TRBJ2-1; the table assigns TRBD2, which was not confirmed against the DNA. TRBV12-2 is designated a pseudogene. The CDR3 totals 16 residues. Here the CDR3 DNA reads TGTGCAAGTCGCCCCTGGCGGGTATTAACGTACAATGAGCAGTTCTTC. It translates to CASRPWRVLTYNEQFF.

The chain employs TRBV5-1 and TRBJ1-2; TRBD1 matches at 9 bases. The CDR3 runs 13 residues. V lost 4 bases and J lost 6; bases outside the gene matches: 4. Germline lookup yields CDR1 SGHRS and CDR2 YFSETQ. The CDR3: CASSPTGGNGYTF. CDR3 DNA sequence: TGCGCCAGCAGCCCGACAGGGGGTAATGGCTACACCTTC.

The rearrangement joins TRBV5-1 to TRBJ2-1; the D gene is possibly TRBD2 (5 bases). The germline gives CDR1 SGHRS, CDR2 YFSETQ. Between the trimmed V and J ends, which lost 4 bases and 0 bases, there was a span of 14 bases. This CDR3 is built from 16 residues. The CDR3 DNA reads as TGCGCCAGCAGCCCTGTAGCGACTCGCTCCTACAATGAGCAGTTCTTC. As protein: CASSPVATRSYNEQFF.

The V and J genes are TRBV7-3 and TRBJ1-1; unclear D gene. From germline, CDR1 is SGHTA and CDR2 FQGTGA. CDR3 size: 14 residues. Trimming removed 2 bases at V and 1 base at J, with 8 bases between. The CDR3 region has the DNA TGTGCCAGCAGCTTAGGAGGGAGGAACACTGAAGCTTTCTTT. As protein: CASSLGGRNTEAFF.

This clone occurred once. The chain joins TRBV2 to TRBJ2-7; TRBD2 aligns across 11 bases. The CDR3 totals 15 residues. V was pared by 3 bases and J by 7 bases, with 8 bases of the junction left unmatched. Germline lookup yields CDR1 SNHLY and CDR2 FYNNEI. CDR3 in amino acids: CASSDGLAGGQEQYF. The CDR3 nucleotides are TGTGCCAGCAGTGACGGTCTAGCGGGGGGACAGGAGCAGTACTTC.

The chain has TRBV6-1 and TRBJ1-1; D possibly corresponds to TRBD1 (6 bases). Trimming shortened V by 6 bases and J by 0 bases, and 14 bases separated the two germline ends. The CDR3 loop spans 15 amino acids. CDR1 and CDR2 from the germline V gene are MNHNS and SASEGT. The CDR3 region is CASRDRPFMNTEAFF. For the CDR3, the DNA is TGTGCCAGCAGGGACAGACCTTTCATGAACACTGAAGCTTTCTTT.

About this clone itself: One end of the junction fails to match germline, which may point to a read error. The CDR3: CASSEDGTGYDEQYF. As DNA, the CDR3 is TGCGCCAGCAGCGAAGACGGGACAGGGTACGACGAGCAGTACTTC. J is TRBJ2-7 and V is TRBV4-1; 9 nucleotides line up with TRBD1. The CDR3 extends over 15 amino acids. Per the germline V gene, CDR1 is MGHRA and CDR2 is YSYEKL.

The rearrangement joins TRBV28 to TRBJ2-1; D is undetermined. V was cut by 2 bases and J by 0 bases, with 11 bases left in between. The germline V gene encodes CDR1 MDHEN and CDR2 SYDVKM. The CDR3 has 16 residues. The CDR3 reads CASSLRSVVSYNEQFF. For the CDR3, the DNA is TGTGCCAGCAGTTTAAGATCGGTAGTCTCCTACAATGAGCAGTTCTTC.

This clone appeared once. This rearrangement joins TRBV21-1 to TRBJ1-6; TRBD1, as called in the table, went unchecked against the DNA. TRBV21-1 is given as a pseudogene. CDR3 size: 17 residues. CDR3 in DNA: TGTGCCAGCAGCAAAAGGGGTAGGAGCTTCTATAATTCACCCCTCCACTTT. This encodes CASSKRGRSFYNSPLHF.

The gene calls are TRBV28 and TRBJ2-7; 7 bases map to TRBD1. CDR3 length equals 14 residues. CDR1 and CDR2 (germline): MDHEN, SYDVKM. The trim removed 6 bases at V and 2 bases at J, leaving 7 bases unmatched. CDR3 DNA sequence: TGTGCCAGCAGGTCTGGGGACAGCGCCTACGAGCAGTACTTC. It encodes CASRSGDSAYEQYF.

The rearrangement links TRBV2 to TRBJ1-5, with D uncertain. With 8 bases removed from V and 7 bases from J, the gap between germline ends came to 3 bases. This CDR3 is built from 9 residues. Germline V gene lookup returns CDR1 SNHLY and CDR2 FYNNEI. CDR3 residues: CASAQPQHF. As DNA, the CDR3 is TGTGCCAGCGCGCAGCCCCAGCATTTT.

This clone has a handful of counts. This chain connects TRBV28 to TRBJ2-1; maybe TRBD2 (7 bases). The V end lost 7 bases, the J end lost 2 bases, and 18 bases lay between the germline ends. CDR1 and CDR2 (germline): MDHEN, SYDVKM. The CDR3 totals 16 residues. The CDR3 DNA sequence: TGTGCCAGCACCGAAAGGGGGGAGGGCCCCTACAATGAGCAGTTCTTC. It encodes CASTERGEGPYNEQFF. The variable domain in full, with the rest retrieved from reference TRBV28 and TRBJ2-1, is DVKVTQSSRYLVKRTGEKVFLECVQDMDHENMFWYRQDPGLGLRLIYFSYDVKMKEKGDIPEGYSVSREKKERFSLILESASTNQTSMYLCASTERGEGPYNEQFFGPGTRLTVL.

The V gene is TRBV7-8, the J gene TRBJ2-7, with 8 nucleotides matching TRBD2. With 5 bases clipped from V and 2 bases from J, the junction kept 11 bases outside the gene matches. Per germline, CDR1 SGHVS and CDR2 FQNEAQ. The CDR3 is 16 amino acids. The CDR3 region is CASSHRGGRDTYEQYF. In DNA, the CDR3 is TGTGCCAGCAGCCATCGGGGGGGGAGGGACACCTACGAGCAGTACTTC.

This clone was observed a few times. The rearrangement joins TRBV14 to TRBJ2-7, with 8 bases matching TRBD1. Germline-derived CDR1 and CDR2 are SGHDN and FVKESK. The trim removed 4 bases at V and 2 bases at J, leaving 7 bases unmatched. The CDR3 has 15 amino acids. CDR3 DNA sequence: TGTGCCAGCAGCCCTACAGGGGGGTTCGCCTACGAGCAGTACTTC. Translated: CASSPTGGFAYEQYF.

The CDR3 protein is CATSPHGLGGSYNEQFF. The CDR3 bases are TGTGCCACCAGCCCTCACGGACTAGGAGGCTCCTACAATGAGCAGTTCTTC. The rearrangement joins TRBV15 to TRBJ2-1; 7 positions agree with TRBD2. This CDR3 is built from 17 residues. V gave up 5 bases and J gave up 0 bases; unmatched junction bases: 10. Germline V gene sequence: CDR1 LNHNV, CDR2 YYDKDF (reference sequence). The full variable domain, completed using reference TRBV15 and TRBJ2-1, is DAMVIQNPRYQVTQFGKPVTLSCSQTLNHNVMYWYQQKSSQAPKLLFHYYDKDFNNEADTPDNFQSRRPNTSFCFLDIRSPGLGDTAMYLCATSPHGLGGSYNEQFFGPGTRLTVL.